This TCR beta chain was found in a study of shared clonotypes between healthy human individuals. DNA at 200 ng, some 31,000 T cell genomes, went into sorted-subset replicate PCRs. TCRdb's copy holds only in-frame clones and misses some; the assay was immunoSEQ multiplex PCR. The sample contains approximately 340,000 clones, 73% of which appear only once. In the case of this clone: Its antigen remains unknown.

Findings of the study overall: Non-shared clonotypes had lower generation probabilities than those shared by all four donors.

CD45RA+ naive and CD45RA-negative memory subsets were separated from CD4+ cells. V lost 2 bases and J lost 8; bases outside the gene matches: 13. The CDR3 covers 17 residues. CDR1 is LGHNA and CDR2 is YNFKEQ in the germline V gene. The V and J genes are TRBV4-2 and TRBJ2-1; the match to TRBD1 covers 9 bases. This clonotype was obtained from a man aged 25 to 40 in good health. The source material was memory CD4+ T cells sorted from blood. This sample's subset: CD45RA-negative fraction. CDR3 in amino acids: CASSQQYGTGKEDEQFF. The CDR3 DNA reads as TGTGCCAGCAGCCAACAATACGGGACAGGGAAAGAAGATGAGCAGTTCTTC.